This TCR beta chain was identified during a study of blood T cell repertoires in COVID-19. The V end lost 6 bases, the J end lost 6 bases, and 10 bases lay between the germline ends. The CDR3 extends over 12 amino acids. This clone was seen a handful of times. Assay used: immunoSEQ multiplex PCR; TCRdb lists only in-frame clones, some missing. The data show 200,000 to 250,000 clones, about 80% seen once. The chain is built from TRBV12-3 or TRBV12-4 and TRBJ2-3; the D gene is possibly TRBD2 (5 bases). Sequences were obtained from PBMCs or T cells enriched from blood (not recorded which). This TCR came from a woman aged 45-65 years who had been exposed to COVID-19. The DNA for the CDR3 is TGTGCCAGCAGCCCTGAGGGTGATACGCAGTATTTT. Translation gives CASSPEGDTQYF.